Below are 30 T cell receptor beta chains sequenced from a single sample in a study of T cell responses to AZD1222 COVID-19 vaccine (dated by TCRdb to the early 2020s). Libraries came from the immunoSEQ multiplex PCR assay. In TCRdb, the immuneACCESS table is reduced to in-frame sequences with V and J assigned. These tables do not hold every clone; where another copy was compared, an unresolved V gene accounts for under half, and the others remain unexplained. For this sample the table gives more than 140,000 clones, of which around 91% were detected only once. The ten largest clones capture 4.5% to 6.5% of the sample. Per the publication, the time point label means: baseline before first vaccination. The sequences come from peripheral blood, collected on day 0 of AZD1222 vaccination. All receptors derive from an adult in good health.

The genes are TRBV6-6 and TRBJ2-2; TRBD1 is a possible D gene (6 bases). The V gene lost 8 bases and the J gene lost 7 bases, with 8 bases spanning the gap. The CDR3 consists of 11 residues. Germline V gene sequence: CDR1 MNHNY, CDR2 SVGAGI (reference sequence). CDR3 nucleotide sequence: TGTGCCAGCGGACAGTTCGGGGAGCTGTTTTTT. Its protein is CASGQFGELFF.

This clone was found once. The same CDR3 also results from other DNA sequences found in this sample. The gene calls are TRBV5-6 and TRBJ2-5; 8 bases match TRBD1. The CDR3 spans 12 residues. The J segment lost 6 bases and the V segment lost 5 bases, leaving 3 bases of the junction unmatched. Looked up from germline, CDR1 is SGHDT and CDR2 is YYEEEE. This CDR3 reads CASRGQGKTQYF. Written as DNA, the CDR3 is TGTGCCAGCAGAGGACAGGGCAAGACCCAGTACTTC.

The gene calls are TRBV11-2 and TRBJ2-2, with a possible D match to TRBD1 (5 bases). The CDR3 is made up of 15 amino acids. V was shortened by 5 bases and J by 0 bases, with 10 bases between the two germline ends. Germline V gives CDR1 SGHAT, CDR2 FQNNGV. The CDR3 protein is CASSPGQPNTGELFF. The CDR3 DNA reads TGTGCCAGCAGCCCCGGACAACCGAACACCGGGGAGCTGTTTTTT.

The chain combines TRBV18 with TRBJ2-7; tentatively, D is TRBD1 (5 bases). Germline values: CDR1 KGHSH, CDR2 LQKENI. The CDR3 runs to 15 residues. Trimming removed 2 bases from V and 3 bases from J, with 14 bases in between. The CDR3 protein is CASSPGAEQVYEQYF. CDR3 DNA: TGTGCCAGCTCACCAGGGGCAGAACAGGTCTACGAGCAGTACTTC.

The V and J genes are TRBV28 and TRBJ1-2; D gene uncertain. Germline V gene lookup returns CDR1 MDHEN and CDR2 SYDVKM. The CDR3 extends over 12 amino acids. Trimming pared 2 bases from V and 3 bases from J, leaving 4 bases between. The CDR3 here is CASSLTDYGYTF. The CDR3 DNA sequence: TGTGCCAGCAGTTTAACAGACTATGGCTACACCTTC.

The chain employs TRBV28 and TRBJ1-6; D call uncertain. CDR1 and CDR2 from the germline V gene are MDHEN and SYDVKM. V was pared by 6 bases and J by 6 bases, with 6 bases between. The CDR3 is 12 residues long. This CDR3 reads CASRESNSPLHF. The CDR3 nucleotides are TGTGCCAGCAGGGAGTCTAATTCACCCCTCCACTTT.

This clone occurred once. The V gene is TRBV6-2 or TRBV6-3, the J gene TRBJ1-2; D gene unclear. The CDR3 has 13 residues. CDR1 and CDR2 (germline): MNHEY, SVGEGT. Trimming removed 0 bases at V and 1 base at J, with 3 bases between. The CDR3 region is CASSYSGNYGYTF. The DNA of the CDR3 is TGTGCCAGCAGTTACTCCGGTAACTATGGCTACACCTTC.

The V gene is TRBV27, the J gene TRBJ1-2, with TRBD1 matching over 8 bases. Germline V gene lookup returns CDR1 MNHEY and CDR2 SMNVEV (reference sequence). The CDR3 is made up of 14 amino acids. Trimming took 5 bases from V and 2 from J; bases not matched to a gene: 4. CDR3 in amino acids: CASSVRTGNYGYTF. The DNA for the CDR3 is TGTGCCAGCAGTGTACGGACAGGGAACTATGGCTACACCTTC.

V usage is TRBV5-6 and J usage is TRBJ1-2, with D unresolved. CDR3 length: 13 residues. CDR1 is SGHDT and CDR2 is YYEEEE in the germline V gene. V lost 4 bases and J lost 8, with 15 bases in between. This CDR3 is CASSDTDTGGYTF. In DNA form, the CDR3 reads TGTGCCAGCAGCGATACAGACACGGGAGGCTACACCTTC.

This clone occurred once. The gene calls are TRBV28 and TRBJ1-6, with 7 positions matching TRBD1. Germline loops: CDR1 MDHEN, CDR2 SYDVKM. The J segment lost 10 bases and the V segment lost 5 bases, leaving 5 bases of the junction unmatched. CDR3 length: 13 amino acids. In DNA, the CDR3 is TGTGCCAGCAGTGACAGGGCTGGCTCACCCCTCCACTTT. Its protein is CASSDRAGSPLHF. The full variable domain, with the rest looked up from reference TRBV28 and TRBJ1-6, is DVKVTQSSRYLVKRTGEKVFLECVQDMDHENMFWYRQDPGLGLRLIYFSYDVKMKEKGDIPEGYSVSREKKERFSLILESASTNQTSMYLCASSDRAGSPLHFGNGTRLTVT.

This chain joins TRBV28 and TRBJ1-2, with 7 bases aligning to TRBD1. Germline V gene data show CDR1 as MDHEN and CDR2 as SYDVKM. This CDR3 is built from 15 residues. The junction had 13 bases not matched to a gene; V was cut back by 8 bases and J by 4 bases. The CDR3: CASAEQGSRFYGYTF. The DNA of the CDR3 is TGTGCCAGCGCCGAACAGGGGAGTAGGTTCTATGGCTACACCTTC.

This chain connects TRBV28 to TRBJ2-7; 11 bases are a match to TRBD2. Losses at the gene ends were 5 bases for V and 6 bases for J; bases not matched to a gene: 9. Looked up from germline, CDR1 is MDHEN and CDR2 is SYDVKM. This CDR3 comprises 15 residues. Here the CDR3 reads CASSASSGRTFEQYF. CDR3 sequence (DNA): TGTGCCAGCAGTGCTTCTAGCGGGAGGACTTTCGAGCAGTACTTC.

The CDR3 here is CASSFRGGAYEQYF. CDR3 coding DNA: TGTGCCAGCAGTTTCAGGGGCGGGGCCTACGAGCAGTACTTC. The V and J genes are TRBV3-1 (or the pseudogene TRBV3-2) and TRBJ2-7; D possibly uses TRBD1 or TRBD2 (6 bases each). Germline assignment: CDR1 LGHDT and CDR2 YNNKEL (reference sequence). CDR3 length: 14 residues. The V end lost 6 bases, the J end lost 2 bases, and 14 bases lay between the germline ends.

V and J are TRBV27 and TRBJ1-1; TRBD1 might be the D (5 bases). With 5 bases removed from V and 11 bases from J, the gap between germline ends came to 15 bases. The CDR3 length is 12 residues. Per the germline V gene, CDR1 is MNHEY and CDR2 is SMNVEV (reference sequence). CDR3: CASSRTGRVAFF. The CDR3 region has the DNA TGTGCCAGCAGTCGCACGGGGCGGGTCGCTTTCTTT.

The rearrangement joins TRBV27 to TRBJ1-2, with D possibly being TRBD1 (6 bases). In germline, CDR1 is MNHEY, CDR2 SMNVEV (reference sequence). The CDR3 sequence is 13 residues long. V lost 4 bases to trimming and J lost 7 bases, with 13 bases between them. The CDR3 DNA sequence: TGTGCCAGCAGTTCATTTACAGGGTTTGGCTACACCTTC. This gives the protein CASSSFTGFGYTF.

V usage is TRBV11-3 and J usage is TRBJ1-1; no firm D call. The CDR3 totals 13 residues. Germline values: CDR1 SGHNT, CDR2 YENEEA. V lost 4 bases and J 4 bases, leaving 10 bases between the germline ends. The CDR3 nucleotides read TGTGCCAGCAGCTCACGAATTTCCACTGAAGCTTTCTTT. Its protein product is CASSSRISTEAFF.

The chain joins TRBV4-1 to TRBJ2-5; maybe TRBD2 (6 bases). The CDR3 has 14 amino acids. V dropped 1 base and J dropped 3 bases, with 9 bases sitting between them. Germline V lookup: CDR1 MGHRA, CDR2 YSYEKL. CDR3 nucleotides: TGCGCCAGCAGCCAAGCTCCGGGAGAAGAGACCCAGTACTTC. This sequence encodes CASSQAPGEETQYF.

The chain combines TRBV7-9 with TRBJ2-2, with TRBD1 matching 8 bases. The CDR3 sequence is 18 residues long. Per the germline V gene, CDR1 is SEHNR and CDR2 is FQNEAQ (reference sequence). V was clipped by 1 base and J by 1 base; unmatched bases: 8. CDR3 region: CASSLGRRTGKNTGELFF. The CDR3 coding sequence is TGTGCCAGCAGCTTAGGAAGGCGGACAGGGAAGAACACCGGGGAGCTGTTTTTT.

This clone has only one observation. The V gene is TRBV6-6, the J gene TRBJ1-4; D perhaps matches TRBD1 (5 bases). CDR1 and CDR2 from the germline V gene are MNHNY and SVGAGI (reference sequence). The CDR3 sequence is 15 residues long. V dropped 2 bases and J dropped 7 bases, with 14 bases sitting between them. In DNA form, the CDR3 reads TGTGCCAGCAGTTACAAAAGGGGAGCGGGTGAAAAACTGTTTTTT. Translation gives CASSYKRGAGEKLFF.

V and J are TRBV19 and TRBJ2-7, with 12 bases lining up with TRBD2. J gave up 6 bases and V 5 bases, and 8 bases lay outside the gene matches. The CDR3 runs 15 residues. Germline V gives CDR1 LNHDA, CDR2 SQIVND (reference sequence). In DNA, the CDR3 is TGTGCCAGTAGTCCCCGCACTAGCGGGAGGTCCGAGCAGTACTTC. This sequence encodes CASSPRTSGRSEQYF.

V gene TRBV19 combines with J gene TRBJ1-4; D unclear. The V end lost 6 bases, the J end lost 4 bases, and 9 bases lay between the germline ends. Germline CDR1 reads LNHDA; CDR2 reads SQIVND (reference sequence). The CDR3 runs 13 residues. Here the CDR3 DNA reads TGTGCCAGTAGCCGCCGGAATAATGAAAAACTGTTTTTT. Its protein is CASSRRNNEKLFF.

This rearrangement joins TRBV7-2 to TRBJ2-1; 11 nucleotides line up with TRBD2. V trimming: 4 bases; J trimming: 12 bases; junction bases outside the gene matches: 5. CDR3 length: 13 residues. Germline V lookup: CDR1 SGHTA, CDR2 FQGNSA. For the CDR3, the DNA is TGTGCCAGCAGCTCCCTGACTAGCGGGACGCAGTTCTTC. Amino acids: CASSSLTSGTQFF.

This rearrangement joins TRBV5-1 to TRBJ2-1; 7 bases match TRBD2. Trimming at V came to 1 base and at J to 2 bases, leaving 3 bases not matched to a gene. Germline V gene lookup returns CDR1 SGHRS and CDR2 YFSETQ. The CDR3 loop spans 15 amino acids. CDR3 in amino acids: CASSLYLAAYNEQFF. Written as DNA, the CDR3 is TGCGCCAGCAGCTTGTACCTAGCGGCCTACAATGAGCAGTTCTTC.

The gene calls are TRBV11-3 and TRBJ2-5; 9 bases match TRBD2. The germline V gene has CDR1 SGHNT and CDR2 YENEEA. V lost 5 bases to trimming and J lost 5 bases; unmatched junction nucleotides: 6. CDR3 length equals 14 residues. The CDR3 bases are TGTGCCAGCAGCCTCAATAGCGGGAGTGAGACCCAGTACTTC. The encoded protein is CASSLNSGSETQYF.

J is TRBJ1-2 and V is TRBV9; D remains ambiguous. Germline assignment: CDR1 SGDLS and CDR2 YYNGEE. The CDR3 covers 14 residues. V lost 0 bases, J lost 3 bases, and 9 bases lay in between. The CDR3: CASSVAKGDYGYTF. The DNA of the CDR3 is TGTGCCAGCAGCGTAGCCAAGGGAGACTATGGCTACACCTTC.

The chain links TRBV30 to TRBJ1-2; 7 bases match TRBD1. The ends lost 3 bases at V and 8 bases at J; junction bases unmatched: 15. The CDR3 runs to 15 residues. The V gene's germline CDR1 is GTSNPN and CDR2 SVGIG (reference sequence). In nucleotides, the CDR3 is TGTGCCTGGAGGACTCTCGGGGCGGCAGGGGGAGGCTACACCTTC. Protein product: CAWRTLGAAGGGYTF.

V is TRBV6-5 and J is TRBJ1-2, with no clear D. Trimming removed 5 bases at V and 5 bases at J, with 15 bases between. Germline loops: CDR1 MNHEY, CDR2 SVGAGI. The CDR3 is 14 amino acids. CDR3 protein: CASSPAGRSYGYTF. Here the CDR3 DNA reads TGTGCCAGCAGTCCCGCCGGCCGTTCTTATGGCTACACCTTC.

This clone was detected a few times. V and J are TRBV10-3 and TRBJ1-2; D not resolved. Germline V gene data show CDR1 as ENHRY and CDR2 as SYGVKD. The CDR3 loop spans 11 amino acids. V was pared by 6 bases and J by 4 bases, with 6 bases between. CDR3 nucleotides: TGTGCCATCAGGAACACCTATGGCTACACCTTC. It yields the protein CAIRNTYGYTF.

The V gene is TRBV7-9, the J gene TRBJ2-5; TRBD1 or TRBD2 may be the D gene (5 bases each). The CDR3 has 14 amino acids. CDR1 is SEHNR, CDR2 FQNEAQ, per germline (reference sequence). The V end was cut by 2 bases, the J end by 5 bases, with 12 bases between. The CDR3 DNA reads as TGTGCCAGCAGCTTAATAGGGACCCGGGAGACCCAGTACTTC. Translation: CASSLIGTRETQYF.

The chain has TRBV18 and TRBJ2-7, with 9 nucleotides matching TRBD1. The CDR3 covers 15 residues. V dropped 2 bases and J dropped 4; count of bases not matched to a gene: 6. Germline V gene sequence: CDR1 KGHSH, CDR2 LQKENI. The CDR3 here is CASSPGTGLVYEQYF. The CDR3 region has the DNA TGTGCCAGCTCACCAGGGACAGGGTTGGTGTACGAGCAGTACTTC.